The 30 T cell receptor beta chains presented below share a single source sample, sequenced in a study of T-cell reconstitution after alpha-beta-depleted transplantation in children. Unique molecular identifiers were built into the TCRbeta library. TCRdb ran MiXCR on the PCR reads and lists one entry per CDR3 protein. The sample yields around 340,000 distinct CDR3 sequences, less than 15% seen once. The sample here was PBMCs, taken from the stem cell graft. The receptors come from a human donor who donated a stem cell graft to a child with Fanconi anemia.

This clonotype was detected a few times. V gene TRBV4-1 combines with J gene TRBJ2-3; TRBD1 is a possible D gene (6 bases). The CDR3 is made up of 15 amino acids. Trimming removed 2 bases at V and 6 bases at J, with 15 bases between. The germline V gene has CDR1 MGHRA and CDR2 YSYEKL. DNA for the CDR3: TGCGCCAGCAGCCAAAGACAGGCCTCCGCGGATACGCAGTATTTT. This sequence encodes CASSQRQASADTQYF.

This clonotype was recorded at least ten times. The gene calls are TRBV3-1 and TRBJ2-6; D possibly corresponds to TRBD2 (6 bases). This CDR3 spans 16 amino acids. Trimming shortened V by 0 bases and J by 4 bases, and 10 bases separated the two germline ends. CDR1 is LGHDT and CDR2 is YNNKEL in the germline V gene (reference sequence). CDR3 sequence reads: CASSQELGGGANVLTF. CDR3 sequence (DNA): TGTGCCAGCAGCCAAGAATTGGGGGGAGGGGCCAACGTCCTGACTTTC. Looking up the rest from reference TRBV3-1 and TRBJ2-6 gives the full variable domain: DTAVSQTPKYLVTQMGNDKSIKCEQNLGHDTMYWYKQDSKKFLKIMFSYNNKELIINETVPNRFSPKSPDKAHLNLHINSLELGDSAVYFCASSQELGGGANVLTFGAGSRLTVL.

The genes are TRBV7-2 and TRBJ1-2, with D perhaps matching TRBD1 (6 bases). V was trimmed by 3 bases and J by 4 bases, leaving 12 bases between them. Germline V gives CDR1 SGHTA, CDR2 FQGNSA. The CDR3 is made up of 14 amino acids. CDR3 sequence reads: CASSFRGGSYGYTF. CDR3 DNA: TGTGCCAGCAGCTTCAGGGGAGGATCCTATGGCTACACCTTC. The whole variable domain, remainder taken from reference TRBV7-2 and TRBJ1-2, is GAGVSQSPSNKVTEKGKDVELRCDPISGHTALYWYRQSLGQGLEFLIYFQGNSAPDKSGLPSDRFSAERTGGSVSTLTIQRTQQEDSAVYLCASSFRGGSYGYTFGSGTRLTVV.

This clonotype was seen only a few times. The chain joins TRBV18 to TRBJ2-7; perhaps TRBD2 as D (6 bases). V was pared by 4 bases and J by 3 bases, with 13 bases between. The length of the CDR3 is 14 residues. CDR1 KGHSH and CDR2 LQKENI come from the germline V gene. The CDR3 is CASSLGRTGYEQYV. The CDR3 DNA follows: TGTGCCAGCTCACTTGGGAGGACGGGCTACGAGCAGTACGTC.

In this sample, this clonotype turned up a few times. The chain has TRBV10-3 and TRBJ2-2; possible D gene TRBD1, 5 bases. With 6 bases removed from V and 3 bases from J, the gap between germline ends came to 11 bases. CDR1 and CDR2 (germline): ENHRY, SYGVKD. The CDR3 spans 14 residues. CDR3 DNA: TGTGCCATCAGGGACATTCTGGACACCGGGGAGCTGTTTTTT. Amino acids: CAIRDILDTGELFF.

There are many counts of this clonotype. The V gene is TRBV11-2, the J gene TRBJ2-3, with TRBD2 identical over 11 bases. V was pared by 5 bases and J by 3 bases, with 7 bases of the junction left unmatched. This CDR3 spans 16 amino acids. CDR1 and CDR2 from the germline V gene are SGHAT and FQNNGV. The CDR3 DNA follows: TGTGCCAGCAGCCTCGGGGCTAGCGGGGGGACAGATACGCAGTATTTT. It encodes CASSLGASGGTDTQYF.

This clonotype was recorded a few times. This chain joins TRBV12-3 or TRBV12-4 and TRBJ1-5, with 7 positions matching TRBD1. V gave up 6 bases and J gave up 2 bases; unmatched junction bases: 7. The CDR3 covers 15 residues. CDR3 coding DNA: TGTGCCAGCAGGTTGACAGGGTGGCGCAATCAGCCCCAGCATTTT. Translating it yields CASRLTGWRNQPQHF.

The chain links TRBV5-1 to TRBJ1-2, with no clear D. V lost 4 bases to trimming and J lost 2 bases, with 12 bases between them. The germline V gene encodes CDR1 SGHRS and CDR2 YFSETQ. This CDR3 has 14 amino acids. This CDR3 is CASSESGSNYGYTF. Written as DNA, the CDR3 is TGCGCCAGCAGCGAATCGGGGTCGAACTATGGCTACACCTTC.

This chain joins TRBV6-1 and TRBJ2-5, with 10 nucleotides matching TRBD1. The CDR3 length is 14 residues. Germline V gene lookup returns CDR1 MNHNS and CDR2 SASEGT. J gave up 6 bases and V 4 bases, and 5 bases lay outside the gene matches. The CDR3 DNA reads TGTGCCAGCAGTGCCGGGACAGGGGTAAAGACCCAGTACTTC. Its protein is CASSAGTGVKTQYF.

This clonotype was recorded many times. The chain joins TRBV12-3 or TRBV12-4 to TRBJ1-6; 8 bases map to TRBD1. The CDR3 spans 15 residues. Trimming took 6 bases from V and 1 from J; bases not matched to a gene: 2. CDR3: CASRGQVSYNSPLHF. CDR3 DNA sequence: TGTGCCAGCAGGGGACAGGTTTCCTATAATTCACCCCTCCACTTT.

The chain is built from TRBV3-1 and TRBJ2-7; no clear D gene. Germline assignment: CDR1 LGHDT and CDR2 YNNKEL (reference sequence). V was trimmed by 4 bases and J by 5 bases, leaving 6 bases between them. CDR3 size: 11 residues. The CDR3 loop is CASSLLDEQYF. For the CDR3, the DNA is TGTGCCAGCAGCCTCCTGGACGAGCAGTACTTC.

This clonotype was detected only a few times. The chain couples TRBV29-1 to TRBJ1-2; perhaps TRBD1 as D (6 bases). CDR3 length equals 13 residues. Germline values: CDR1 SQVTM, CDR2 ANQGSEA. V lost 4 bases and J 0 bases, leaving 9 bases between the germline ends. In nucleotides, the CDR3 is TGCAGCGTTGCACAGGGTCCTAACTATGGCTACACCTTC. Its protein product is CSVAQGPNYGYTF.

This clonotype came up a few times. The chain combines TRBV6-1 with TRBJ1-5; maybe TRBD1 (5 bases). V lost 1 base, J lost 6 bases, and 10 bases lay in between. Germline V gene lookup returns CDR1 MNHNS and CDR2 SASEGT. The CDR3 runs 14 residues. DNA for the CDR3: TGTGCCAGCAGTGAAGTAAGGGGCCGTCAGCCCCAGCATTTT. It is translated as CASSEVRGRQPQHF.

This clonotype has ten or more counts. The rearrangement joins TRBV10-1 to TRBJ2-3; 12 nucleotides align to TRBD2. Trimming cost V 1 base and J 0 bases; bases outside gene matches: 8. The CDR3 covers 19 residues. Germline V gene data show CDR1 as WNHNN and CDR2 as SYGVQD (reference sequence). CDR3 sequence reads: CASSEFPTSGGTSTDTQYF. CDR3 DNA: TGCGCCAGCAGTGAGTTTCCGACTAGCGGGGGAACTAGCACAGATACGCAGTATTTT.

This clonotype has just a few counts. V and J are TRBV12-3 or TRBV12-4 and TRBJ2-5, with a weak D call TRBD2 (7 bases). CDR3 length equals 15 residues. Trimming removed 7 bases at V and 4 bases at J, with 19 bases between. The CDR3 sequence is CASTRGGGAGETQYF. CDR3 DNA: TGTGCCAGCACCCGAGGAGGGGGGGCCGGAGAGACCCAGTACTTC.

This clonotype was observed many times. The rearrangement uses TRBV4-3 and TRBJ2-3; D not certain. The length of the CDR3 is 13 residues. Germline V CDR1 and CDR2: LGHNA, YSLEER. With 4 bases removed from V and 5 bases from J, the gap between germline ends came to 10 bases. CDR3 protein: CASSRAIGDTQYF. The CDR3 nucleotides are TGCGCCAGCAGCCGGGCCATCGGAGATACGCAGTATTTT.

This clonotype was found many times. The V gene is TRBV4-1, the J gene TRBJ2-3, with 9 positions matching TRBD2. Per the germline V gene, CDR1 is MGHRA and CDR2 is YSYEKL. The CDR3 is 15 residues long. The V gene end was trimmed by 0 bases and the J gene end by 13 bases; junction bases not matched to a gene: 11. The CDR3 DNA sequence: TGCGCCAGCAGCCAAGAATGGACTAGCGAGTCAAAGAAGTATTTT. This encodes CASSQEWTSESKKYF.

This clonotype has only a few counts. The chain carries TRBV20-1 and TRBJ2-1; D is possibly TRBD1 (6 bases). V dropped 5 bases and J dropped 0 bases, with 17 bases sitting between them. Germline V gene lookup returns CDR1 DFQATT and CDR2 SNEGSKA (reference sequence). The CDR3 runs 16 residues. The DNA for the CDR3 is TGCAGTGCTTGGGCCAGGGGATTAAGCTCCTACAATGAGCAGTTCTTC. It specifies CSAWARGLSSYNEQFF.

This clonotype has just a few counts. The chain carries TRBV27 and TRBJ2-1, with D perhaps matching TRBD1 (7 bases). The CDR3 covers 17 residues. CDR1 and CDR2 from the germline V gene are MNHEY and SMNVEV (reference sequence). Trimming took 0 bases from V and 1 from J, leaving 13 bases between them. The CDR3 bases are TGTGCCAGCAGTTTATCCCCAGGGGGGATTTCCTACAATGAGCAGTTCTTC. Translating gives CASSLSPGGISYNEQFF.

This clonotype was detected only once. Because it lacks the conserved phenylalanine or tryptophan at the end, this CDR3 is likely a read error. The chain uses TRBV7-8 and TRBJ2-5; 11 bases match TRBD2. Germline CDR1 and CDR2: SGHVS and FQNEAQ. V lost 1 base, J lost 8 bases, and 9 bases stayed unmatched. This CDR3 is 16 amino acids long. The CDR3 sequence is CASSLGVASGGTTQYY. In nucleotides, the CDR3 is TGTGCCAGCAGCTTAGGTGTAGCTAGCGGGGGGACCACCCAGTACTAC.

V and J are TRBV29-1 and TRBJ1-1; 11 bases are shared with TRBD1. The CDR3 covers 13 residues. In germline, CDR1 is SQVTM, CDR2 ANQGSEA. V shed 3 bases, J shed 5 bases, and the junction held 2 bases outside the gene matches. The CDR3 sequence: CSVDGQGATEAFF. In nucleotides, the CDR3 is TGCAGCGTTGATGGACAGGGGGCTACTGAAGCTTTCTTT. Full variable domain (rest looked up from reference TRBV29-1 and TRBJ1-1): SAVISQKPSRDICQRGTSLTIQCQVDSQVTMMFWYRQQPGQSLTLIATANQGSEATYESGFVIDKFPISRPNLTFSTLTVSNMSPEDSSIYLCSVDGQGATEAFFGQGTRLTVV.

The chain couples TRBV15 to TRBJ1-1; D unclear. CDR1 is LNHNV, CDR2 YYDKDF, per germline (reference sequence). The CDR3 is made up of 15 amino acids. The V gene lost 5 bases and the J gene lost 1 base, with 14 bases spanning the gap. CDR3 amino acids: CATSSPEHPNTEAFF. CDR3 DNA: TGTGCCACCAGCTCTCCCGAACACCCGAACACTGAAGCTTTCTTT.

This clonotype was counted between two and nine times. The chain uses TRBV6-1 and TRBJ1-1; no definite D call. V was cut by 10 bases and J by 3 bases, with 18 bases left in between. This CDR3 comprises 14 residues. The germline V gene encodes CDR1 MNHNS and CDR2 SASEGT. The CDR3 is CATRWEGKDTEAFF. Here the CDR3 DNA reads TGTGCCACCAGGTGGGAAGGGAAGGACACTGAAGCTTTCTTT.

The rearrangement joins TRBV18 to TRBJ1-3, with 9 positions matching TRBD1. The CDR3 consists of 16 residues. CDR1 is KGHSH, CDR2 LQKENI, per germline. Trimming cost V 9 bases and J 4 bases; bases outside gene matches: 13. The CDR3 region is CASSGQGIVAGNTIYF. Here the CDR3 DNA reads TGTGCCAGTTCCGGACAGGGGATCGTCGCCGGAAACACCATATATTTT.

The chain recombines TRBV7-8 with TRBJ2-7; TRBD1 aligns across 8 bases. CDR1 is SGHVS, CDR2 FQNEAQ, per germline. The CDR3 length is 15 residues. J lost 3 bases, V lost 3 bases, and 7 bases had no gene match. CDR3 nucleotide sequence: TGTGCCAGCAGCTTTTACGCAGGGGGCCACTACGAGCAGTACTTC. It is translated as CASSFYAGGHYEQYF.

This clonotype was counted between two and nine times. V and J are TRBV20-1 and TRBJ2-5, with unresolved D. Trimming removed 4 bases from V and 2 bases from J, with 11 bases in between. CDR3 length equals 13 residues. Germline lookup yields CDR1 DFQATT and CDR2 SNEGSKA (reference sequence). CDR3 nucleotide sequence: TGCAGTGCTATTCCCCTCCTGCAAGAGACCCAGTACTTC. It encodes CSAIPLLQETQYF.

This clonotype was found many times. The V and J genes are TRBV7-3 and TRBJ1-3; 7 bases match TRBD1. Trimming cost V 10 bases and J 2 bases; bases outside gene matches: 20. Germline-derived CDR1 and CDR2 are SGHTA and FQGTGA. The CDR3 sequence is 18 residues long. CDR3 amino acids: CANRCKGEGAAPGNTIYF. The CDR3, as DNA: TGTGCCAACCGATGTAAAGGAGAGGGGGCCGCACCTGGAAACACCATATATTTT.

This clonotype turned up a few times. The rearrangement uses TRBV6-2 or TRBV6-3 and TRBJ1-5; D unclear. Trimming removed 7 bases at V and 5 bases at J, with 9 bases between. This CDR3 spans 12 amino acids. Germline V CDR1 and CDR2: MNHEY, SVGEGT. The chain's CDR3 is CASNRADQPQHF. CDR3 nucleotides: TGTGCCAGCAACAGAGCCGATCAGCCCCAGCATTTT.

This clonotype came up a few times. This CDR3 reads CASSFGQKNEQFF. As DNA, the CDR3 is TGTGCCAGCAGCTTCGGACAGAAAAATGAGCAGTTCTTC. V gene TRBV5-6 combines with J gene TRBJ2-1, with D perhaps TRBD1 (6 bases). Germline CDR1 reads SGHDT; CDR2 reads YYEEEE. The CDR3 spans 13 residues. V was trimmed by 2 bases and J by 7 bases, leaving 10 bases between them. The variable domain in full, with the rest retrieved from reference TRBV5-6 and TRBJ2-1, is DAGVTQSPTHLIKTRGQQVTLRCSPKSGHDTVSWYQQALGQGPQFIFQYYEEEERQRGNFPDRFSGHQFPNYSSELNVNALLLGDSALYLCASSFGQKNEQFFGPGTRLTVL.

The gene calls are TRBV4-3 and TRBJ1-5, with 8 positions matching TRBD1. After removal of 4 bases from V and 5 bases from J, the junction contained 7 bases not matched to a gene. The CDR3 runs to 15 residues. CDR1 LGHNA and CDR2 YSLEER come from the germline V gene. CDR3: CASSPDRGWHQPQHF. CDR3 in DNA: TGCGCCAGCAGCCCTGACAGGGGATGGCATCAGCCCCAGCATTTT.